Listed below are T cell receptor beta chains from one sample, sequenced in a study of blood T cell repertoires in COVID-19. Profiled with immunoSEQ multiplex PCR; TCRdb holds only in-frame clones, not every one. The data contain around 250,000 clones, around 89% of them singletons. Material: PBMCs or T cells enriched from blood (not recorded which). The receptors derive from a woman aged 25-40 years with acute COVID-19. CDR3s include the opening cysteine and the closing phenylalanine or tryptophan. The D gene is left open where the match is weak. Some rows mark clone size as missing; the rest say once, few, many or name a class of expanded clone.

TRBV14	NA	NA	TRBJ1-2	TGTGCCAGCAGCCAAGAGGCGGGAGGGGACTATGGCTACACCTTC	CASSQEAGGDYGYTF
TRBV13	NA	TRBD1	TRBJ1-1	TGTGCCAGCAGCTTAGCCCCAGGGGGAGTGAACACTGAAGCTTTCTTT	CASSLAPGGVNTEAFF
TRBV10-1	NA	NA	TRBJ2-1	TGCGCCAGCAGTGAGACAGGTCAGGAGCAGTTCTTC	CASSETGQEQFF
TRBV3-1/TRBV3-2	NA	TRBD1	TRBJ1-5	TGTGCCAGCAGCCAAGCAGGGGGTGGTCAGCCCCAGCATTTT	CASSQAGGGQPQHF
TRBV24-1	NA	TRBD1	TRBJ1-1	TGTGCCACCAGTGATGGGACAGGGGGCTATGCTGAAGCTTTCTTT	CATSDGTGGYAEAFF
TRBV25-1	NA	NA	TRBJ2-7	TGTGCCAGCAGTGAAACCCTCGGCCACGGGGAGAAGTACTTC	CASSETLGHGEKYF
TRBV6-5	NA	NA	TRBJ2-7	TGTGCCAGCAGTCCACAAGAGGAAAGCGAGCAGTACTTC	CASSPQEESEQYF
TRBV11-2	once	TRBD1	TRBJ2-7	TGTGCCAGCAGCTTAGTATTCCAGGGGGCGTCCTACGAGCAGTACTTC	CASSLVFQGASYEQYF
TRBV9	NA	TRBD2	TRBJ2-1	TGTGCCAGCAGCGTAGGGACTAGCGGGAGTTCCTACAATGAGCAGTTCTTC	CASSVGTSGSSYNEQFF
TRBV28	once	TRBD1	TRBJ2-7	TGTGCCAGCAGAACAACCGGGACAGGGGCATACGAGCAGTACTTC	CASRTTGTGAYEQYF
TRBV18	NA	TRBD2	TRBJ2-7	TGTGCCAGCTCACCGAGTCAGGGACTAGCGGGAGTCTACGAGCAGTACTTC	CASSPSQGLAGVYEQYF
TRBV5-1	NA	NA	TRBJ1-3	TGCGCCAGCAGCTTGGACACCTCTGGAAACACCATATATTTT	CASSLDTSGNTIYF
TRBV7-6	NA	NA	TRBJ2-3	TGTGCCAGCAGCTTAGCACGGGTTTCCAGCACAGATACGCAGTATTTT	CASSLARVSSTDTQYF
TRBV27	few	NA	TRBJ2-7	TGTGCCAGCAGTTTGACAGACCCCTCCTACGAGCAGTACTTC	CASSLTDPSYEQYF
TRBV4-1	NA	NA	TRBJ1-5	TGCGCCAGCAGCCAAGTCGCAGGGACTGAGCCCCAGCATTTT	CASSQVAGTEPQHF
TRBV19	NA	TRBD2	TRBJ2-1	TGTGCCAGTAGTACGCTAGCGGGAGGTTACAATGAGCAGTTCTTC	CASSTLAGGYNEQFF
TRBV3-1/TRBV3-2	NA	TRBD1	TRBJ2-3	TGTGCCAGCACAATGACAGGGGGAGTAGCAGATACGCAGTATTTT	CASTMTGGVADTQYF
TRBV28	NA	NA	TRBJ2-7	TGTGCCAGCAGTCCCCCCCTCGGGGGTGGTGAGCAGTACTTC	CASSPPLGGGEQYF